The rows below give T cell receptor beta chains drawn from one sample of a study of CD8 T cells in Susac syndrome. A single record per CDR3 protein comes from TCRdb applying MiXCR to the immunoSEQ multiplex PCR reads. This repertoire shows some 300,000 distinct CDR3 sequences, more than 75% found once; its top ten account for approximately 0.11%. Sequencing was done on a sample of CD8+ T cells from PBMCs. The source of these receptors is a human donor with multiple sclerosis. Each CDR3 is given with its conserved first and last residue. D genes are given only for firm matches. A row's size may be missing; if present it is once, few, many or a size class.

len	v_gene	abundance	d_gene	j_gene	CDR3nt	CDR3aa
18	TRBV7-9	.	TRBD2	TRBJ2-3	TGTGCCAGCAGCTTAGGGGGCCCTAGCGGGAGGACCACAGATACGCAGTATTTT	CASSLGGPSGRTTDTQYF
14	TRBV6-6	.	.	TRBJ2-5	TGTGCCAGCATAGACAATCGTGGTGTCGAGACCCAGTACTTC	CASIDNRGVETQYF
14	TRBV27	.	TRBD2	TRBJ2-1	TGTGCCAGCAGTCCAGGACTAGCCGGCTATGAGCAGTTCTTC	CASSPGLAGYEQFF
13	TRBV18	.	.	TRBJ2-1	TGTGCCAGCTCACCACATACTACGGATGAGCAGTTCTTC	CASSPHTTDEQFF
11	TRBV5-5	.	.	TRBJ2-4	TGTGCCAGCAGCTCTCCGGGAGTCGGGTACTTC	CASSSPGVGYF
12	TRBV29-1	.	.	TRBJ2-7	TGCAGCGTTGGAGCGTCCTCCTACGAGCAGTACTTC	CSVGASSYEQYF
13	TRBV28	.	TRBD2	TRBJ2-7	TGTGCCAGCAGACCCCCCCGGACTAGGGAAAAGTACTTC	CASRPPRTREKYF
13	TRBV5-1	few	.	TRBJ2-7	TGCGCCAGCAGCTTGGGGGCAGGCTACGAGCAGTACTTC	CASSLGAGYEQYF
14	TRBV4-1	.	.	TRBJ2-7	TGCGCCAGCAGCCCCAACAATCGTCCCTACGAGCAGTACTTC	CASSPNNRPYEQYF
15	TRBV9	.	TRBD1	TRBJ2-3	TGTGCCAGCAGCGAGACAGGGGGGCTCACAGATACGCAGTATTTT	CASSETGGLTDTQYF
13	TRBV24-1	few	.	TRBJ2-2	TGTGCCACCAGTGATTTTCGCGCCGGGGAGCTGTTTTTT	CATSDFRAGELFF
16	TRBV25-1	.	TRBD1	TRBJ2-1	TGTGCCAGCAGTGAGAATGACAGGGTCTTCGACAATGAGCAGTTCTTC	CASSENDRVFDNEQFF
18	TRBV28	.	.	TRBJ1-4	TGTGCCAGCAGTTTATCCACCCGGACAGCCCTTAGGGAGGGGAAACTGTTTTTT	CASSLSTRTALREGKLFF
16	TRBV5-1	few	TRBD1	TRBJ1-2	TGCGCCAGCAGCTTGACCCGGACAGGGAACCACTATGGCTACACCTTC	CASSLTRTGNHYGYTF
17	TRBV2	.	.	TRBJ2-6	TGTGCCAGCAGTGATCGTTCCGGGGTAGCTGGGGCCAACGTCCTGACTTTC	CASSDRSGVAGANVLTF
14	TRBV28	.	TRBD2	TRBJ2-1	TGTGCCAGCATGGTCCACAATAGCGGGGGGGAGCAGTTCTTC	CASMVHNSGGEQFF
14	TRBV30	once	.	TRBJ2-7	TGTGCCGGATACTCGACAGGGGACTACTACGAGCAGTACTTC	CAGYSTGDYYEQYF
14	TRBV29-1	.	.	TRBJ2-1	TGCAGCGTGGATGGGACCGCGATGGGGAATGAGCAGTTCTTC	CSVDGTAMGNEQFF
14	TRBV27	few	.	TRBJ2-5	TGTGCCAGCAGTCCCGGCCCCTCGGGAGAGACCCAGTACTTC	CASSPGPSGETQYF
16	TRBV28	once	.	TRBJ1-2	TGTGCCAGCAGTATGACAGAGGGCCGAGCTAACTATGGCTACACCTTC	CASSMTEGRANYGYTF
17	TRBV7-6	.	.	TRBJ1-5	TGTGCCAGCAGCTTATCCACCCACAGGGCTGGCAATCAGCCCCAGCATTTT	CASSLSTHRAGNQPQHF
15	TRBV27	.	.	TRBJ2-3	TGTGCCAGCAGTCCGGGGACCTTACCCACAGATACGCAGTATTTT	CASSPGTLPTDTQYF
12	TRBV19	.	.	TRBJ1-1	TGTGCCAGTAGACGGTTGAACACTGAAGCTTTCTTT	CASRRLNTEAFF
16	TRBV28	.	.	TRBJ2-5	TGTGCCAGCAGTTTGGACACGCGAGGGGCTCAAGAGACCCAGTACTTC	CASSLDTRGAQETQYF
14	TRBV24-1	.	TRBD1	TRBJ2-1	TGTGCCACCAGTGATCGACAGGGGACCAATGAGCAGTTCTTC	CATSDRQGTNEQFF
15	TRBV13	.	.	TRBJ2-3	TGTGCCAGCAGCACCCGTAACGCCCTCACAGATACGCAGTATTTT	CASSTRNALTDTQYF
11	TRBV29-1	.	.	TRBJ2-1	TGCAGCTGCCGGGCTAGCAATGAGCAGTTCTTC	CSCRASNEQFF
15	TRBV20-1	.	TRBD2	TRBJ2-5	TGCAGTGCTAGGGAAAGACTAGCGGTTAGGAAGACCCAGTACTTC	CSARERLAVRKTQYF
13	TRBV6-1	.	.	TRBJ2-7	TGTGCCAGCAGTGAAGGACAGGCCTACGAGCAGTACTTC	CASSEGQAYEQYF
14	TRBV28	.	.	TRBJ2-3	TGTGCCAGCAGTTCCCGTCGGGACACAGATACGCAGTATTTT	CASSSRRDTDTQYF
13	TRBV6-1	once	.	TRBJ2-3	TGTGCCAGCAGGAGCAGAGGTGCAGATACGCAGTATTTT	CASRSRGADTQYF
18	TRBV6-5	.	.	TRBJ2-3	TGTGCCAGCAGTTTTTGGAGTGGGACAGCCCGCGGGGTAGATACGCAGTATTTT	CASSFWSGTARGVDTQYF
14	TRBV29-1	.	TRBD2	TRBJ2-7	TGCAGCGTTACTAGCGGGAGGGCCGCCGGCGAGCAGTACTTC	CSVTSGRAAGEQYF
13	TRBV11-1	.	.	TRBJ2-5	TGTGCCAGCAGCTTACTTGAGCAAGAGACCCAGTACTTC	CASSLLEQETQYF
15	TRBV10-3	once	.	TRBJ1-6	TGTGCCATCAGTTCTGGGGACTCCGGGAATTCACCCCTCCACTTT	CAISSGDSGNSPLHF
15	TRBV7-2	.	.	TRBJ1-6	TGTGCCAGCAGAGAGTCCCCGCAAATTAATTCACCCCTCCACTTT	CASRESPQINSPLHF
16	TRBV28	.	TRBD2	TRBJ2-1	TGTGCCAGCAGCCCGGAATGGACTAGCGAGTACAATGAGCAGTTCTTC	CASSPEWTSEYNEQFF
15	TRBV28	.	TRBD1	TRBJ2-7	TGTGCCAGCAGCGGAAACAGGGGTAGCTCCTACGAGCAGTACTTC	CASSGNRGSSYEQYF
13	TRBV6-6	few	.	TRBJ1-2	TGTGCCAGCAGCTACTTCGACAGCGATGGCTACACCTTC	CASSYFDSDGYTF